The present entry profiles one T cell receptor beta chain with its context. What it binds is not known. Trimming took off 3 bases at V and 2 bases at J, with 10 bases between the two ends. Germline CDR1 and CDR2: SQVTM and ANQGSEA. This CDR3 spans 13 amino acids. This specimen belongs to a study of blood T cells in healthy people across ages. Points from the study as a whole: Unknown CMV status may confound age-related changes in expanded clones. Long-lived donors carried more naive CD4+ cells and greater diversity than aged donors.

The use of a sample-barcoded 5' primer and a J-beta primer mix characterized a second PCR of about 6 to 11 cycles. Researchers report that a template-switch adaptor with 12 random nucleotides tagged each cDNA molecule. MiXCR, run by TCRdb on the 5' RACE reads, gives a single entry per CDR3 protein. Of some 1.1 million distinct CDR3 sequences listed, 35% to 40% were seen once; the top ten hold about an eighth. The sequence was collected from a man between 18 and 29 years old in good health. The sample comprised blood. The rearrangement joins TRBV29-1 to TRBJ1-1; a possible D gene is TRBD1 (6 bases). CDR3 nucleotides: TGCAGCGTTGAGGGGGGCGATAACACTGAAGCTTTCTTT. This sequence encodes CSVEGGDNTEAFF.